This T cell receptor (beta chain) was identified in a study of blood T cells in healthy people across ages. Then a second PCR, running about 7 to 11 cycles, was carried out with a sample-barcoded 5' primer and a J-beta primer mix. TCRdb re-called the 5' RACE reads through MiXCR, storing one row per CDR3 protein. The repertoire holds 750,000 or so distinct CDR3 sequences, with around 25% as singletons. This same sample was also taken into another study, of T cells of mothers and their children. In that study: Per mother, over 9 million TCR beta CDR3 reads were obtained; per child, roughly 2.8 million.

The receptor was derived from a boy younger than 18 in good health. Sequenced input: blood.

The CDR3 region has the DNA TGCAGTGCTAGAGTAGCGGGACAGTCCTACGAGCAGTACTTC. Protein product: CSARVAGQSYEQYF. The chain has TRBV20-1 and TRBJ2-7; TRBD2 is a possible D gene (8 bases). The germline V gene has CDR1 DFQATT and CDR2 SNEGSKA (reference sequence). The CDR3 totals 14 residues. The germline V and J ends were trimmed by 1 base and 1 base, with 11 bases remaining between them.